These 18 T cell receptor beta chains were all obtained from the same sample, sequenced in a study of cytomegalovirus exposure and HLA in healthy donors. A multiplex PCR was run with 60 Vbeta primers and 13 Jbeta primers. Here immunoSEQ multiplex PCR was the method, and the copy in TCRdb shows in-frame clones only, minus some. The sample includes approximately 180,000 clones, roughly three quarters of them seen just once. Sequencing input: PBMCs. These receptors were obtained from a male donor in good health and CMV-seronegative.

This clone came up a few times. The rearrangement uses TRBV4-1 and TRBJ1-5; D remains unclear. CDR1 and CDR2 (germline): MGHRA, YSYEKL. The CDR3 has 15 amino acids. V was cut by 1 base and J by 6 bases, with 13 bases left in between. CDR3 loop: CASSQVARGSQPQHF. DNA of the CDR3: TGCGCCAGCAGCCAAGTCGCCCGGGGTAGTCAGCCCCAGCATTTT.

J is TRBJ1-2 and V is TRBV7-9, with unresolved D. Between the trimmed V and J ends, which lost 5 bases and 4 bases, there was a span of 17 bases. The CDR3 has 15 residues. The V gene's germline CDR1 is SEHNR and CDR2 FQNEAQ (reference sequence). This CDR3 reads CASSAPDLASYGYTF. The DNA of the CDR3 is TGTGCCAGCAGCGCCCCCGATTTGGCCAGCTATGGCTACACCTTC.

The CDR3 loop is CASSYAQTGGGYTF. The CDR3, as DNA: TGTGCCAGCAGTTACGCCCAGACAGGAGGAGGCTACACCTTC. This chain joins TRBV6-5 and TRBJ1-2; perhaps TRBD1 as D (6 bases). The CDR3 totals 14 residues. Germline V gene data show CDR1 as MNHEY and CDR2 as SVGAGI. V lost 2 bases, J lost 8 bases, and 15 bases lay in between.

The chain recombines TRBV6-1 with TRBJ1-5, with 10 positions matching TRBD1. CDR1 is MNHNS, CDR2 SASEGT, per germline. CDR3 size: 19 residues. After removal of 2 bases from V and 7 bases from J, the junction contained 17 bases not matched to a gene. CDR3 amino acids: CASSEFPLGSTGGQQPQHF. The CDR3 DNA sequence: TGTGCCAGCAGTGAATTCCCTTTGGGGTCGACAGGGGGCCAGCAGCCCCAGCATTTT.

This clone was seen more than once but under ten times. CDR3 in amino acids: CASSLAPGGGQAPTEAFF. For the CDR3, the DNA is TGTGCCAGCAGCTTAGCGCCTGGGGGGGGACAGGCCCCGACCGAAGCTTTCTTT. The J gene is TRBJ1-1, the V gene TRBV7-4, with 8 nucleotides matching TRBD1. V shed 0 bases and J 8 bases; nucleotides not matched to a gene: 17. This CDR3 is built from 18 residues. The germline V gene has CDR1 SGHVT and CDR2 SQSDAQ. The full variable domain, completed using reference TRBV7-4 and TRBJ1-1, is GAGVSQSPRYKVAKRGRDVALRCDSISGHVTLYWYRQTLGQGSEVLTYSQSDAQRDKSGRPSGRFSAERPERSVSTLKIQRTEQGDSAVYLCASSLAPGGGQAPTEAFFGQGTRLTVV.

This clone was seen once. The chain uses TRBV6-1 and TRBJ2-1; TRBD1 matches at 12 bases. Trimming at V came to 0 bases and at J to 10 bases, leaving 7 bases not matched to a gene. This CDR3 has 16 residues. CDR1 and CDR2 from the germline V gene are MNHNS and SASEGT. DNA for the CDR3: TGTGCCAGCAGTGAAGCCCCGGGACAGGGGGCTAGCGAGCAGTTCTTC. Protein: CASSEAPGQGASEQFF.

The gene calls are TRBV2 and TRBJ1-2; 7 bases match TRBD1. The germline gives CDR1 SNHLY, CDR2 FYNNEI. CDR3 length: 14 amino acids. J gave up 2 bases and V 4 bases, and 4 bases lay outside the gene matches. The CDR3 loop reads CASSADRSNYGYTF. CDR3 DNA sequence: TGTGCCAGCAGTGCGGACAGGAGCAACTATGGCTACACCTTC. The complete variable domain, with remaining parts taken from reference TRBV2 and TRBJ1-2, reads EPEVTQTPSHQVTQMGQEVILRCVPISNHLYFYWYRQILGQKVEFLVSFYNNEISEKSEIFDDQFSVERPDGSNFTLKIRSTKLEDSAMYFCASSADRSNYGYTFGSGTRLTVV.

The chain combines TRBV9 with TRBJ1-5; 11 nucleotides align to TRBD1. J was trimmed by 5 bases and V by 4 bases; bases with no gene match: 8. Per the germline V gene, CDR1 is SGDLS and CDR2 is YYNGEE. The CDR3 is made up of 16 amino acids. CDR3 coding DNA: TGTGCCAGCAGCCCGTCCGGGGACAGGGGGTATCAGCCCCAGCATTTT. This gives the protein CASSPSGDRGYQPQHF.

V gene TRBV7-9 combines with J gene TRBJ2-3; D might be TRBD2 (6 bases). The CDR3 loop spans 16 amino acids. Germline assignment: CDR1 SEHNR and CDR2 FQNEAQ (reference sequence). Trimming removed 5 bases at V and 0 bases at J, with 15 bases between. CDR3 region: CASSPRAGRSTDTQYF. CDR3 in DNA: TGTGCCAGCAGCCCAAGGGCGGGGCGAAGCACAGATACGCAGTATTTT.

This clone has more than one count but fewer than ten. The chain employs TRBV10-3 and TRBJ1-5, with D unresolved. CDR1 and CDR2 (germline): ENHRY, SYGVKD. CDR3 length: 13 amino acids. V lost 10 bases to trimming and J lost 6 bases, with 16 bases between them. The CDR3 nucleotides read TGTGCCAGCAGACCGACACTGGGTCAGCCCCAGCATTTT. Encoded protein: CASRPTLGQPQHF.

J is TRBJ1-5 and V is TRBV4-2; D is undetermined. The CDR3 contains 18 residues. V was trimmed by 1 base and J by 0 bases, leaving 16 bases between them. Germline CDR1 reads LGHNA; CDR2 reads YNFKEQ. The CDR3 is CASSQGAGRGHSNQPQHF. The CDR3 nucleotides are TGTGCCAGCAGCCAAGGAGCAGGCCGAGGGCATAGCAATCAGCCCCAGCATTTT.

Concerning this clone: Other DNA sequences within the sample encode an identical CDR3. The chain recombines TRBV25-1 with TRBJ1-6, with 7 bases fitting TRBD1. The V gene's germline CDR1 is MGHDK and CDR2 SYGVNS. This CDR3 is built from 14 residues. The junction had 8 bases not matched to a gene; V was cut back by 6 bases and J by 9 bases. The DNA of the CDR3 is TGTGCCAGCAGACGACAGGGTGAGGCTTCACCCCTCCACTTT. It specifies CASRRQGEASPLHF.

The chain couples TRBV28 to TRBJ2-3; TRBD2 matches at 13 bases. The CDR3 extends over 17 amino acids. Germline V gene sequence: CDR1 MDHEN, CDR2 SYDVKM. J was trimmed by 2 bases and V by 5 bases; bases with no gene match: 7. As DNA, the CDR3 is TGTGCCAGCAGTCCCGGAGGACTAGCGGGGGCCACAGATACGCAGTATTTT. As protein: CASSPGGLAGATDTQYF.

This CDR3 is CASSNSGTSGRGFYEQYF. The CDR3 bases are TGTGCCAGCAGTAATTCCGGGACTAGCGGCCGAGGTTTCTACGAGCAGTACTTC. The V and J genes are TRBV28 and TRBJ2-7; 11 bases match TRBD2. Trimming took 5 bases from V and 3 from J; bases not matched to a gene: 15. The CDR3 consists of 18 residues. Per the germline V gene, CDR1 is MDHEN and CDR2 is SYDVKM.

This chain uses TRBV2 with TRBJ2-1, with TRBD2 matching 14 bases. V shed 6 bases, J shed 2 bases, and the junction held 3 bases outside the gene matches. The V gene's germline CDR1 is SNHLY and CDR2 FYNNEI. There are 16 residues in the CDR3. Here the CDR3 reads CASRGLAGVPYNEQFF. CDR3 DNA: TGTGCCAGCAGGGGACTAGCGGGAGTCCCCTACAATGAGCAGTTCTTC. Variable domain in full (rest from reference TRBV2 and TRBJ2-1): EPEVTQTPSHQVTQMGQEVILRCVPISNHLYFYWYRQILGQKVEFLVSFYNNEISEKSEIFDDQFSVERPDGSNFTLKIRSTKLEDSAMYFCASRGLAGVPYNEQFFGPGTRLTVL.

This chain connects TRBV2 to TRBJ1-5; D ambiguous. The CDR3 sequence is 14 residues long. V was cut by 3 bases and J by 0 bases, with 6 bases left in between. Germline CDR1 SNHLY, CDR2 FYNNEI. The CDR3 sequence is CASSDIDSNQPQHF. The CDR3 DNA is TGTGCCAGCAGTGATATAGATAGCAATCAGCCCCAGCATTTT.

The rearrangement uses TRBV20-1 and TRBJ1-2; D perhaps matches TRBD1 (5 bases). CDR1 DFQATT and CDR2 SNEGSKA come from the germline V gene (reference sequence). CDR3 length equals 11 residues. Written as DNA, the CDR3 is TGCACTGCGGACAACCCTTATGGCTACACCTTC. It is translated as CTADNPYGYTF.

The CDR3 nucleotides read TGTGCCAGCAGCTCCTTACAGGGGGCGAAAACCTTC. Translated: CASSSLQGAKTF. The chain recombines TRBV9 with TRBJ1-2; 9 bases fit TRBD1. The length of the CDR3 is 12 residues. Germline V gene sequence: CDR1 SGDLS, CDR2 YYNGEE. The V gene end was trimmed by 4 bases and the J gene end by 14 bases; junction bases not matched to a gene: 9. Looking up the rest from reference TRBV9 and TRBJ1-2 gives the full variable domain: DSGVTQTPKHLITATGQRVTLRCSPRSGDLSVYWYQQSLDQGLQFLIQYYNGEERAKGNILERFSAQQFPDLHSELNLSSLELGDSALYFCASSSLQGAKTFGSGTRLTVV.